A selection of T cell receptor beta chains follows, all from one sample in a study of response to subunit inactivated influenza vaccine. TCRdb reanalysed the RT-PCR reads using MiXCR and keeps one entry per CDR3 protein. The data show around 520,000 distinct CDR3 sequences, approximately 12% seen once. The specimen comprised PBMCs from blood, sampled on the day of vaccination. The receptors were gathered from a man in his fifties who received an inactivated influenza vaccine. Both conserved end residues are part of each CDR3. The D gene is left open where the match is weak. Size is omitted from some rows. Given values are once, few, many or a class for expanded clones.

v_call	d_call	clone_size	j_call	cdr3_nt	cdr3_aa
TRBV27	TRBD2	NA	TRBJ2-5	TGTGCCAGCAGTTTCAAGCGGGGGGTCCAAGAGACCCAGTACTTC	CASSFKRGVQETQYF
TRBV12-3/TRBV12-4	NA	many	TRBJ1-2	TGTGCCAGCACCGGCGACTCTTTCTATGGCTACACCTTC	CASTGDSFYGYTF
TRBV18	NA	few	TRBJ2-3	TGTGCCAGCTCACCCCTTGACCTCACAGATACGCAGTATTTT	CASSPLDLTDTQYF
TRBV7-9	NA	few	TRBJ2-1	TGTGCCAGCAGCCCAGGGGGGGCCTTCGATGAGCAGTTCTTC	CASSPGGAFDEQFF
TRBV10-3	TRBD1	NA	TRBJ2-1	TGTGCCATCAGTTTCCGGGACAGGGTTTACAGTGAGCAGTTCTTC	CAISFRDRVYSEQFF
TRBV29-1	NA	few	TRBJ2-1	TGCAGCGTCGGGGGTCCTAGCTCCTACAATGAGCAGTTCTTC	CSVGGPSSYNEQFF
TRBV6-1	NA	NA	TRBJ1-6	TGTGCCAGCAGTCAGAGCTCCTATAATTCACCCCTCCACTTT	CASSQSSYNSPLHF
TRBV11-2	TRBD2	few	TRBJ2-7	TGTGCCAGCAGCTTAGATGTGGAGCGGGAGGGCCCCTACGAGCAGTACTTC	CASSLDVEREGPYEQYF
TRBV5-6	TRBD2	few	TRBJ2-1	TGTGCCAGCAGCTTGGACGGGAGGGCCAGTGAGCAGTTCTTC	CASSLDGRASEQFF
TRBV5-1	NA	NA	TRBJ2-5	TGCGCCAGCAGCTTGAACTCGCCAAAAGAGACCCAGTACTTC	CASSLNSPKETQYF
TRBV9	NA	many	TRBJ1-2	TGTGCCAGCAGCGTAGGGAATAACTATGGCTACACCTTC	CASSVGNNYGYTF
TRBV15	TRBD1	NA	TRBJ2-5	TGTGCCACCAGCGTCCAGGGGGTTCAAGAGACCCAGTACTTC	CATSVQGVQETQYF